The 23 T cell receptor beta chains presented below share a single source sample, sequenced in a study of PD-1 and CTLA-4 blockade in melanoma. Generated by immunoSEQ multiplex PCR, the TCRdb table keeps only in-frame clones and is missing some. The sample lists tens of thousands of clones, approximately 90% occurring once. The material was CD8+ T cells from peripheral blood, obtained from a patient given anti-PD-1 treatment. These receptors all stem from a human donor with melanoma.

The rearrangement joins TRBV27 to TRBJ1-2; the D gene is possibly TRBD1 (6 bases). V lost 4 bases and J lost 4, with 7 bases in between. CDR1 and CDR2 (germline): MNHEY, SMNVEV (reference sequence). The CDR3 extends over 12 amino acids. CDR3 in DNA: TGTGCCAGCAGTTCAGGGGCCTATGGCTACACCTTC. Its protein product is CASSSGAYGYTF.

The genes are TRBV28 and TRBJ2-7; TRBD1 matches 9 bases. J lost 3 bases, V lost 5 bases, and 8 bases had no gene match. Per the germline V gene, CDR1 is MDHEN and CDR2 is SYDVKM. The CDR3 has 15 residues. The CDR3 here is CASSAGTGTFYEQYF. The CDR3 region has the DNA TGTGCCAGCAGTGCCGGGACAGGGACCTTCTACGAGCAGTACTTC.

The gene calls are TRBV9 and TRBJ2-7; TRBD1 is a possible D gene (6 bases). From germline, CDR1 is SGDLS and CDR2 YYNGEE. There are 13 residues in the CDR3. The germline V and J ends were trimmed by 4 bases and 7 bases, with 15 bases remaining between them. This CDR3 is CASSFRDIGEQYF. In nucleotides, the CDR3 is TGTGCCAGCAGCTTTCGGGACATAGGAGAGCAGTACTTC.

V is TRBV2 and J is TRBJ2-1, with 8 positions matching TRBD1. The CDR3 sequence is 14 residues long. CDR1 and CDR2 from the germline V gene are SNHLY and FYNNEI. Unmatched junction bases numbered 4, after V lost 5 bases and J lost 4 bases. As DNA, the CDR3 is TGTGCCAGCAGTTCCGGGACAGGTTACAATGAGCAGTTCTTC. It codes for CASSSGTGYNEQFF.

The V gene is TRBV28, the J gene TRBJ1-5, with D tentatively TRBD1 (5 bases). This CDR3 comprises 16 residues. V lost 3 bases and J 5 bases, leaving 17 bases between the germline ends. The germline V gene has CDR1 MDHEN and CDR2 SYDVKM. CDR3 in DNA: TGTGCCAGCAGTTTTACCGTTGCCCGGGACGATCAGCCCCAGCATTTT. Translation: CASSFTVARDDQPQHF.

The gene calls are TRBV6-5 and TRBJ2-7; D uncertain. The CDR3 is 14 residues long. The V end was cut by 6 bases, the J end by 0 bases, with 12 bases between. Germline values: CDR1 MNHEY, CDR2 SVGAGI. The CDR3 reads CASSLNALSYEQYF. The CDR3 DNA sequence: TGTGCCAGCAGCCTTAATGCCCTCTCCTACGAGCAGTACTTC.

The chain uses TRBV7-2 and TRBJ2-2; TRBD2 matches 13 bases. Germline V gives CDR1 SGHTA, CDR2 FQGNSA. V lost 5 bases to trimming and J lost 7 bases; unmatched junction nucleotides: 4. The CDR3 sequence is 15 residues long. Here the CDR3 reads CASSRTSGGVGELFF. CDR3 bases: TGTGCCAGCAGCCGGACTAGCGGGGGCGTCGGGGAGCTGTTTTTT.

This clone was seen only a few times. This sequence joins TRBV25-1 and TRBJ1-2; D is undetermined. Germline V CDR1 and CDR2: MGHDK, SYGVNS. This CDR3 has 17 amino acids. V lost 4 bases and J 1 base, leaving 19 bases between the germline ends. The CDR3 spells CASSAPGTADYNYGYTF. Here the CDR3 DNA reads TGTGCCAGCAGTGCCCCAGGAACCGCCGATTATAACTATGGCTACACCTTC.

This rearrangement joins TRBV4-3 to TRBJ2-7, with 10 positions matching TRBD1. Germline V gene data show CDR1 as LGHNA and CDR2 as YSLEER. V lost 0 bases, J lost 4 bases, and 6 bases stayed unmatched. This CDR3 is 16 amino acids long. In DNA, the CDR3 is TGCGCCAGCAGCCAAGATCTCGGGACAGGGGCTTACGAGCAGTACTTC. This encodes CASSQDLGTGAYEQYF.

This clone was seen a single time. The J gene is TRBJ1-6, the V gene TRBV2, with 8 bases that match TRBD1. CDR1 SNHLY and CDR2 FYNNEI come from the germline V gene. CDR3 size: 14 residues. Unmatched junction bases numbered 4, after V lost 3 bases and J lost 9 bases. The CDR3 DNA follows: TGTGCCAGCAGTGAGGGGACAGGAGTTTCACCCCTCCACTTT. Its translation is CASSEGTGVSPLHF.

This clone was observed a few times. The chain carries TRBV2 and TRBJ1-2; D might be TRBD1 (5 bases). This CDR3 spans 15 amino acids. Germline V lookup: CDR1 SNHLY, CDR2 FYNNEI. Trimming cost V 2 bases and J 8 bases, with 18 bases left between them. CDR3 in DNA: TGTGCCAGCAGTGAAATTGTAGGGGAAGCTGACGGCTACACCTTC. Translating gives CASSEIVGEADGYTF.

This chain's CDR3 is CATTSGQGAFEQYF. The CDR3 bases are TGTGCCACCACCTCGGGACAGGGTGCGTTCGAGCAGTACTTC. This chain joins TRBV15 and TRBJ2-7; 9 nucleotides match TRBD1. The J segment lost 6 bases and the V segment lost 7 bases, leaving 10 bases of the junction unmatched. The CDR3 is 14 residues long. Germline V gene data show CDR1 as LNHNV and CDR2 as YYDKDF (reference sequence).

Here the CDR3 reads CASSSLGWNTEAFF. The CDR3 coding sequence is TGTGCCAGCAGCTCCCTAGGTTGGAACACTGAAGCTTTCTTT. The V and J genes are TRBV28 and TRBJ1-1; D gene ambiguous. This CDR3 comprises 14 residues. The V and J ends lost 6 bases and 1 base respectively, with 12 bases between them. Germline V gene sequence: CDR1 MDHEN, CDR2 SYDVKM.

Only one count was recorded for this clone. This chain connects TRBV3-1 (or the pseudogene TRBV3-2) to TRBJ2-7; weak D call: TRBD1 (5 bases). Trimming shortened V by 1 base and J by 4 bases, and 14 bases separated the two germline ends. Germline-derived CDR1 and CDR2 are LGHDT and YNNKEL (reference sequence). The CDR3 is made up of 15 amino acids. CDR3 region: CASSQGRATVYEQYF. The CDR3 DNA follows: TGTGCCAGCAGCCAAGGCAGGGCGACTGTGTACGAGCAGTACTTC.

The genes are TRBV30 and TRBJ2-7, with 10 bases lining up with TRBD1. Germline lookup yields CDR1 GTSNPN and CDR2 SVGIG (reference sequence). V dropped 3 bases and J dropped 7; count of bases not matched to a gene: 3. There are 12 residues in the CDR3. The CDR3 protein is CAWSRTGGEQYF. The CDR3 region has the DNA TGTGCCTGGAGCCGGACAGGGGGAGAGCAGTACTTC.

This chain connects TRBV28 to TRBJ1-2, with D unresolved. CDR3 length: 11 amino acids. Germline V gene lookup returns CDR1 MDHEN and CDR2 SYDVKM. The V end was cut by 3 bases, the J end by 3 bases, with 2 bases between. In DNA, the CDR3 is TGTGCCAGCAGTTTCTACTATGGCTACACCTTC. Its protein is CASSFYYGYTF.

V usage is TRBV4-1 and J usage is TRBJ2-5; D not resolved. The germline V and J ends were trimmed by 0 bases and 0 bases, with 8 bases remaining between them. The CDR3 length is 15 residues. Germline CDR1 MGHRA, CDR2 YSYEKL. DNA of the CDR3: TGCGCCAGCAGCCAAGAACGCCTATACCAAGAGACCCAGTACTTC. Translating it yields CASSQERLYQETQYF.

This rearrangement joins TRBV11-2 to TRBJ1-1; D gene uncertain. V dropped 5 bases and J dropped 11 bases, with 15 bases sitting between them. The germline V gene has CDR1 SGHAT and CDR2 FQNNGV. The CDR3 sequence is 12 residues long. CDR3 in amino acids: CASSPGLLAAFF. The DNA of the CDR3 is TGTGCCAGCAGCCCCGGTCTGCTCGCGGCTTTCTTT.

The chain carries TRBV6-6 and TRBJ1-3; TRBD1 matches 8 bases. Germline V CDR1 and CDR2: MNHNY, SVGAGI (reference sequence). CDR3 length equals 13 residues. J gave up 8 bases and V 0 bases, and 0 bases lay outside the gene matches. CDR3 residues: CASSYSTGDTIYF. The CDR3 DNA sequence: TGTGCCAGCAGTTACTCGACAGGGGACACCATATATTTT.

In its sample, this clone was seen a few times. The chain uses TRBV28 and TRBJ1-6; no definite D call. The CDR3 extends over 14 amino acids. V lost 7 bases, J lost 7 bases, and 14 bases lay in between. The germline V gene has CDR1 MDHEN and CDR2 SYDVKM. The CDR3 loop is CASIEDKPNSPLHF. The CDR3 DNA reads as TGTGCCAGCATCGAGGATAAACCAAATTCACCCCTCCACTTT.

In nucleotides, the CDR3 is TGTGCCAGCAGTGGCGGCTATGGCTACACCTTC. It codes for CASSGGYGYTF. The chain couples TRBV27 to TRBJ1-2; no definite D call. Germline V gene sequence: CDR1 MNHEY, CDR2 SMNVEV (reference sequence). The CDR3 has 11 residues. Trimming took 5 bases from V and 4 from J, leaving 5 bases between them.

The rearrangement links TRBV19 to TRBJ2-3, with a possible D match to TRBD2 (7 bases). Germline lookup yields CDR1 LNHDA and CDR2 SQIVND (reference sequence). Deletions cut 4 bases from V and 5 bases from J, with 16 bases between. The CDR3 sequence is 15 residues long. Written as DNA, the CDR3 is TGTGCCAGTAGTAGGGCGTGGGGGGGCCAAGATACGCAGTATTTT. This encodes CASSRAWGGQDTQYF. Drawing the rest from reference TRBV19 and TRBJ2-3, the complete variable domain is DGGITQSPKYLFRKEGQNVTLSCEQNLNHDAMYWYRQDPGQGLRLIYYSQIVNDFQKGDIAEGYSVSREKKESFPLTVTSAQKNPTAFYLCASSRAWGGQDTQYFGPGTRLTVL.

This clone was observed once. V gene TRBV6-5 combines with J gene TRBJ2-1; D uncertain. This CDR3 is built from 12 residues. The germline V and J ends were trimmed by 4 bases and 8 bases, with 9 bases remaining between them. In germline, CDR1 is MNHEY, CDR2 SVGAGI. For the CDR3, the DNA is TGTGCCAGCAGTTTGGGGTTCGATGAGCAGTTCTTC. Translated: CASSLGFDEQFF.